This T cell receptor (beta chain) was sequenced for a study of cytomegalovirus exposure and HLA in healthy donors. Study context: Per a later analysis, the roughly 700 first-cohort and approximately 120 validation repertoires shared one platform.

Assay used: immunoSEQ multiplex PCR; TCRdb lists only in-frame clones, some missing. The sample lists 250,000 to 400,000 clones; roughly 87% were seen once. Of note for this clone: Its antigen is unidentified.

The CDR3 extends over 12 amino acids. CDR1 and CDR2 (germline): GTSNPN, SVGIG (reference sequence). V shed 4 bases and J shed 4 bases, with 11 bases lying between them. The roughly 120-subject validation cohort, separate from the approximately 660-subject first cohort, included the donors. Study-level results: Rare TCR sequences dominated, though some public TCRs recurred in many donors.

Sequenced: PBMCs. This rearrangement joins TRBV30 to TRBJ2-7, with D possibly TRBD1 on 6 matching bases. The receptor comes from a man younger than 45 in good health and CMV-seronegative. The CDR3 DNA sequence: TGTGCCTGGACCTTACAGGGTTACGAGCAGTACTTC. As protein: CAWTLQGYEQYF.